This T cell receptor (beta chain) stems from a study of blood T cell repertoires in COVID-19. The wider study: COVID-19 samples collected from the United States, Italy and Spain covered acute and convalescent phases.

Generated by immunoSEQ multiplex PCR, the TCRdb table keeps only in-frame clones and is missing some. The sample includes around 200,000 clones, about 91% seen only once; the top ten take approximately 2.5%. J gave up 13 bases and V 4 bases, and 14 bases lay outside the gene matches. Per germline, CDR1 MNHEY and CDR2 SVGEGT. There are 15 residues in the CDR3. Donors were grouped by their self-reported clinical history. Source material: PBMCs or T cells enriched from blood (not recorded which). This sequence was found in a woman aged 40 to 49 with acute COVID-19. This chain connects TRBV6-2 or TRBV6-3 to TRBJ2-1; 9 bases are shared with TRBD2. CDR3 loop: CASSSSLLAGLPQFF. CDR3 nucleotides: TGTGCCAGCAGTTCTTCCTTACTAGCGGGCCTCCCCCAGTTCTTC.